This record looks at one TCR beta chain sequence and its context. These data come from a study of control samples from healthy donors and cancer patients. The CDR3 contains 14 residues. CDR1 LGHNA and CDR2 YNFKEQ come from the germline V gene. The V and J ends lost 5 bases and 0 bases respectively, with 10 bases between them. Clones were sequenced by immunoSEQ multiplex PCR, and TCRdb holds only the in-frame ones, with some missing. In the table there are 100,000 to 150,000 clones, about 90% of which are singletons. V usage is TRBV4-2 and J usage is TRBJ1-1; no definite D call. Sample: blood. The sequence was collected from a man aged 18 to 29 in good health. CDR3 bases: TGTGCCAGCAGCGGGAGGCAATTGAACACTGAAGCTTTCTTT. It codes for CASSGRQLNTEAFF.